The 5 T cell receptor beta chains given below trace back to one sample, sequenced in a study of Graves' ophthalmopathy and Graves' hyperthyroidism. Investigators amplified TCR beta CDR3 regions from RNA transcripts. First-round RT-PCR used HTBI primers; second-round multiplex PCR followed. TCRdb called the multiplex PCR reads again in MiXCR, with one record for every CDR3 protein. Seen here are about 230,000 distinct CDR3 sequences, 40% to 50% observed once, and the top ten hold more than 45%. The sequencing sample was made of peripheral blood. The receptors shown here come from an adult man with Graves' ophthalmopathy.

A remark on this clonotype: The germline gene is not matched at one end of the junction; a read error may be the cause. V and J are TRBV7-2 and TRBJ1-1; weak D call: TRBD1 (5 bases). The CDR3 totals 17 residues. CDR1 SGHTA and CDR2 FQGNSA come from the germline V gene. The CDR3 sequence is CAGSFYPRGVGRTEAFF. The CDR3, as DNA: TGTGCCGGCAGCTTCTACCCGAGAGGGGTGGGGAGGACTGAAGCTTTCTTT.

This clonotype was seen only once. The chain recombines TRBV29-1 with TRBJ1-1; a possible D gene is TRBD1 (5 bases). This CDR3 comprises 15 residues. Germline assignment: CDR1 SQVTM and CDR2 ANQGSEA. Trimming left V 7 bases short and J 1 base short, with 19 bases between. CDR3 nucleotide sequence: TGCAGCGCCACGCACACCGGGGCTAGGAACACTGAAGCTTTCTTT. Encoded protein: CSATHTGARNTEAFF.

The chain joins TRBV29-1 to TRBJ2-7; TRBD2 is a possible D gene (6 bases). CDR3 size: 14 residues. CDR1 is SQVTM, CDR2 ANQGSEA, per germline. Trimming stripped 5 bases from V and 2 bases from J, with 16 bases between. DNA for the CDR3: TGCAGCGTTAACTTGTGGGGCGGGACCTACGAGCAGTACTTC. It is translated as CSVNLWGGTYEQYF.

In its sample, this clonotype was seen many times. The rearrangement uses TRBV2 and TRBJ1-1, with a weak D call TRBD1 (6 bases). Germline V gives CDR1 SNHLY, CDR2 FYNNEI. CDR3 length: 14 amino acids. The ends were cut back, 3 bases at V and 1 base at J, with 9 bases in the middle. The CDR3, as DNA: TGTGCCAGCAGTGAGCAGGGGACGAACACTGAAGCTTTCTTT. This translates into CASSEQGTNTEAFF.

A remark on this clonotype: Possible read error: a much larger clone is one base away. The rearrangement joins TRBV11-2 to TRBJ1-6, with D uncertain. The length of the CDR3 is 16 residues. From germline, CDR1 is SGHAT and CDR2 FQNNGV. CDR3 in amino acids: CASSLEASSYNSPLRF. The CDR3 nucleotides read TGTGCCAGCAGCTTAGAGGCGAGCTCCTATAATTCACCCCTCCGCTTT.